This T cell receptor beta chain was identified during a study of technical replicates of blood from a handful of donors. Clones were read by immunoSEQ multiplex PCR, and TCRdb kept only the in-frame ones, dropping some. The sample has some 98,000 clones; roughly 95% are singletons. Losses at the gene ends were 4 bases for V and 4 bases for J; bases not matched to a gene: 10. CDR1 and CDR2 from the germline V gene are MDHEN and SYDVKM. The CDR3 consists of 16 residues. Sequenced: T cells isolated from PBMCs. This TCR came from a human donor in good health. The chain combines TRBV28 with TRBJ2-1; 7 nucleotides agree with TRBD1. CDR3 DNA: TGTGCCAGCAGTTCCTCACACCGGACAGGATACAATGAGCAGTTCTTC. Its protein product is CASSSSHRTGYNEQFF.